This section outlines one TCR beta chain sequence together with its context. Its antigen is undetermined. This sample is part of a study of cytomegalovirus exposure and HLA in healthy donors. The PCR had 60 Vbeta and 13 Jbeta primers. Produced via immunoSEQ multiplex PCR; TCRdb's table is partial and in-frame only. The profile shows under 150,000 clones, approximately 87% of them singletons. The V gene's germline CDR1 is ENHRY and CDR2 SYGVKD. V was shortened by 3 bases and J by 1 base, with 6 bases between the two germline ends. The CDR3 totals 13 residues. Overall study results and limits: Follow-up analysis seemed to connect common viral pathogens with several of the most significant clusters identified.

This TCR was sampled from a man aged 35 to 55 in good health and CMV-seronegative. The sample taken for sequencing was PBMCs. This rearrangement joins TRBV10-3 to TRBJ1-2, with D unclear. The CDR3 coding sequence is TGTGCCATCAGTGAAAACAATAACTATGGCTACACCTTC. Translation: CAISENNNYGYTF.